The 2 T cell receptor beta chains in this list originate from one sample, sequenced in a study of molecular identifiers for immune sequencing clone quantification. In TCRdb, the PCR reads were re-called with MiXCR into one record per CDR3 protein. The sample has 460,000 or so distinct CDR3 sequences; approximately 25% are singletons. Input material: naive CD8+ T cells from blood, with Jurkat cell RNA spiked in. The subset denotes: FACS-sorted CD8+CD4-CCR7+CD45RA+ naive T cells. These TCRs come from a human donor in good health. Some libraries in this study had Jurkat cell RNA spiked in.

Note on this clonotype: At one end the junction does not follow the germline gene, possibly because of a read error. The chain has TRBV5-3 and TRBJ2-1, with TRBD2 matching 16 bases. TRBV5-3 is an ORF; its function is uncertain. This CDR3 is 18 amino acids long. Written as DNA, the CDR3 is TGTGCCAGCAGCTCCGGGACTAGCGGGAGGGCCACCTACAATGAGCAGTTCTTC. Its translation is CASSSGTSGRATYNEQFF.

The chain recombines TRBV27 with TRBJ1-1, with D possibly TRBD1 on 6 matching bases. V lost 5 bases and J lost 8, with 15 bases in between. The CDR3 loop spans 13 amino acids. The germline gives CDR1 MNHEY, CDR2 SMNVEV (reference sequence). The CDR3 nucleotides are TGTGCCAGCAGTATAAAGGCCGACAGGGAAGCTTTCTTT. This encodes CASSIKADREAFF.